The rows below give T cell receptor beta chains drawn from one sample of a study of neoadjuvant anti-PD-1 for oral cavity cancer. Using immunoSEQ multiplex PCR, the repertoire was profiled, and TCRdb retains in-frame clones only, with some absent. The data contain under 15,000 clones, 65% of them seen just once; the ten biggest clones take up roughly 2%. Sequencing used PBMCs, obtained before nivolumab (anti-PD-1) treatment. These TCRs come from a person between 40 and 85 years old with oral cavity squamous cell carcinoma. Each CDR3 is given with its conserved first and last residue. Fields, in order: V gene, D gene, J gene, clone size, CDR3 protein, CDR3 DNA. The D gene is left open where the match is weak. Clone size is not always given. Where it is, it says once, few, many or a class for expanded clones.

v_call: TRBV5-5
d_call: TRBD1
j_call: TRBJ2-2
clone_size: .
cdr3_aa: CASSSWDRDYTGELFF
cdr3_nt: TGTGCCAGCAGCTCTTGGGACAGGGATTACACCGGGGAGCTGTTTTTT

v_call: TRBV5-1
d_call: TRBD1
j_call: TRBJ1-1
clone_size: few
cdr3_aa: CASSLTGQGTEAFF
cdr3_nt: TGCGCCAGCAGCTTAACGGGACAGGGAACTGAAGCTTTCTTT

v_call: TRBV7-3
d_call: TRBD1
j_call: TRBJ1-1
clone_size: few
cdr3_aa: CASRQQGPTEAFF
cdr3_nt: TGTGCCAGCAGACAACAGGGGCCCACTGAAGCTTTCTTT

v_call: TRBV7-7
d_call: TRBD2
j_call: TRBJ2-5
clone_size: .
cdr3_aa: CASSYTGGSETQYF
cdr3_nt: TGTGCCAGCAGCTATACGGGGGGTTCGGAGACCCAGTACTTC

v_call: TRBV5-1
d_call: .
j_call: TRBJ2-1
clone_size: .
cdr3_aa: CASSLASGVDNEQFF
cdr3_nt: TGCGCCAGCAGCTTGGCCTCCGGGGTGGACAATGAGCAGTTCTTC

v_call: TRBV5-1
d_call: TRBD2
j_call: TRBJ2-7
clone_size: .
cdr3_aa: CASSSSSGSMNEQYF
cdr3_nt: TGCGCCAGCAGCTCTTCTAGCGGGAGCATGAACGAGCAGTACTTC

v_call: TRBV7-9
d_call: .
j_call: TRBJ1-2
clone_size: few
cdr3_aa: CATSVADNYGYTF
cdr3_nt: TGTGCCACCTCAGTGGCGGATAACTATGGCTACACCTTC

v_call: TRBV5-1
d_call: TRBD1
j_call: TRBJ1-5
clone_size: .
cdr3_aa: CASSLVPGQGNQPQHF
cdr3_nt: TGCGCCAGCAGCTTGGTGCCCGGACAGGGCAATCAGCCCCAGCATTTT

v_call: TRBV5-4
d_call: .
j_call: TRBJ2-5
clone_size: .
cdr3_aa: CASVGPQETQYF
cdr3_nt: TGTGCCAGCGTGGGACCGCAAGAGACCCAGTACTTC

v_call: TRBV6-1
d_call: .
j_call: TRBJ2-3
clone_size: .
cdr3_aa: CASRGSPNADTQYF
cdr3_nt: TGTGCCAGCAGGGGCAGCCCTAACGCAGATACGCAGTATTTT

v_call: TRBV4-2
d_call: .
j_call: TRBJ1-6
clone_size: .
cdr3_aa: CASSQTAMGNSPLHF
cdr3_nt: TGTGCCAGCAGCCAAACGGCTATGGGGAATTCACCCCTCCACTTT